This TCR beta chain was observed in a study of technical replicates of blood from several donors. The repertoire was sequenced with immunoSEQ multiplex PCR; TCRdb's copy has only in-frame clones and lacks some. The table has 40,000 to 60,000 clones, just over 85% seen once. Trimming took off 5 bases at V and 0 bases at J, with 17 bases between the two ends. The CDR3 covers 16 residues. The germline CDR1 and CDR2 sequences are SGHVS and FQNEAQ. The sequenced sample consisted of PBMCs. The receptor comes from a human donor in good health. Some clones in this sample may be carry-over from other donors' samples. This sequence joins TRBV7-8 and TRBJ2-7; TRBD2 might be the D (5 bases). This CDR3 reads CASSPPIATNSYEQYF. CDR3 coding DNA: TGTGCCAGCAGCCCCCCGATAGCGACCAACTCCTACGAGCAGTACTTC.